Below are 25 T cell receptor beta chains sequenced from a single sample in a study of CD8 T cells in ankylosing spondylitis. For these receptors, no antigen is known. The study's findings and limits: Ankylosing spondylitis blood appeared to be characterized by a TCR beta motif of eight highly homologous variants.

Each CDR3 protein is one row after TCRdb ran MiXCR on the 5' RACE reads. The sample lists 670,000 or so distinct CDR3 sequences; around 19% were seen once. Material for sequencing was blood, either unsorted or a sorted T cell fraction (not recorded which). The receptors originated from a male donor with ankylosing spondylitis.

This clonotype appeared many times. The chain uses TRBV12-3 or TRBV12-4 and TRBJ2-1, with 10 bases fitting TRBD2. The CDR3 covers 15 residues. With V trimmed by 6 bases and J by 0 bases, 2 bases remained unmatched. For the CDR3, the DNA is TGTGCCAGCAGCTGGACTAGCGGCTCCTACAATGAGCAGTTCTTC. Translated, it gives CASSWTSGSYNEQFF.

This clonotype was recorded a few times. The V gene is TRBV7-2, the J gene TRBJ2-5; D gene uncertain. Germline V gene sequence: CDR1 SGHTA, CDR2 FQGNSA. Deletions cut 5 bases from V and 2 bases from J, with 15 bases between. The CDR3 is 15 amino acids. CDR3 amino acids: CASSQWAGLQETQYF. In DNA form, the CDR3 reads TGTGCCAGCAGCCAATGGGCAGGTCTGCAAGAGACCCAGTACTTC.

This clonotype was found a few times. The V gene is TRBV15, the J gene TRBJ1-5, with D uncertain. Germline values: CDR1 LNHNV, CDR2 YYDKDF (reference sequence). V shed 3 bases and J shed 2 bases, with 8 bases lying between them. The CDR3 runs to 14 residues. Here the CDR3 reads CATSSQWGNQPQHF. The CDR3 DNA reads TGTGCCACCAGCAGTCAGTGGGGCAATCAGCCCCAGCATTTT.

In DNA form, the CDR3 reads TGTGCCAGCAGTCGGGGGGGGGGACAGGGAAACTATGGCTACACCTTC. Its translation is CASSRGGGQGNYGYTF. The chain is built from TRBV12-3 or TRBV12-4 and TRBJ1-2; TRBD1 aligns across 9 bases. The CDR3 covers 16 residues. Trimming cost V 5 bases and J 2 bases; bases outside gene matches: 9.

The V call is TRBV7-9, the J call TRBJ1-5, with 10 nucleotides matching TRBD1. Germline CDR1 and CDR2: SEHNR and FQNEAQ (reference sequence). The V gene end was trimmed by 1 base and the J gene end by 9 bases; junction bases not matched to a gene: 9. The CDR3 sequence is 16 residues long. The CDR3 region has the DNA TGTGCCAGCAGCTTAGGGACCGGGACAGGGGTGCCGCCCCAGCATTTT. It encodes CASSLGTGTGVPPQHF.

This clonotype appeared a few times. V gene TRBV20-1 combines with J gene TRBJ2-1; D call uncertain. The CDR3 sequence is 10 residues long. V was pared by 4 bases and J by 5 bases, with 3 bases between. Germline assignment: CDR1 DFQATT and CDR2 SNEGSKA (reference sequence). CDR3 nucleotide sequence: TGCAGTGCTACGGACAATGAGCAGTTCTTC. Amino acids: CSATDNEQFF.

The CDR3, as DNA: TGTGCCAGCAGTGAAGGGGTGAAGGGCTATGGCTACACCTTC. This encodes CASSEGVKGYGYTF. The rearrangement links TRBV6-1 to TRBJ1-2; no reliable D call. V was pared by 1 base and J by 4 bases, with 10 bases between. Per germline, CDR1 MNHNS and CDR2 SASEGT. The CDR3 is 14 amino acids.

The chain joins TRBV4-1 to TRBJ2-7; D is perhaps TRBD1 or TRBD2 (5 bases each). The CDR3 runs 17 residues. V was cut by 1 base and J by 3 bases, with 19 bases left in between. The germline CDR1 and CDR2 sequences are MGHRA and YSYEKL. CDR3 sequence: CASSQVGGVGTYYEQYF. DNA of the CDR3: TGCGCCAGCAGCCAAGTTGGTGGTGTTGGGACGTACTACGAGCAGTACTTC.

This clonotype was recorded once. The rearrangement links TRBV2 to TRBJ1-5; TRBD1 agrees at 9 bases. V was pared by 5 bases and J by 5 bases, with 7 bases of the junction left unmatched. The CDR3 extends over 15 amino acids. The germline V gene encodes CDR1 SNHLY and CDR2 FYNNEI. The CDR3 region is CASSLQGASDQPQHF. The CDR3 DNA reads as TGTGCCAGCAGTTTACAGGGGGCATCGGATCAGCCCCAGCATTTT.

The chain is built from TRBV5-6 and TRBJ2-3; D remains ambiguous. Trimming cost V 4 bases and J 5 bases, with 14 bases left between them. The CDR3 is 14 residues long. Per the germline V gene, CDR1 is SGHDT and CDR2 is YYEEEE. The CDR3 coding sequence is TGTGCCAGCAGCGTGGTCCTAGGCAGAGATACGCAGTATTTT. It yields the protein CASSVVLGRDTQYF. Based on the CDR3 plus reference TRBV5-6 and TRBJ2-3, the full variable domain is DAGVTQSPTHLIKTRGQQVTLRCSPKSGHDTVSWYQQALGQGPQFIFQYYEEEERQRGNFPDRFSGHQFPNYSSELNVNALLLGDSALYLCASSVVLGRDTQYFGPGTRLTVL.

This clonotype was seen at least ten times. The chain couples TRBV20-1 to TRBJ1-2, with 9 positions matching TRBD1. CDR1 is DFQATT and CDR2 is SNEGSKA in the germline V gene (reference sequence). Unmatched junction bases numbered 4, after V lost 2 bases and J lost 6 bases. There are 13 residues in the CDR3. The CDR3: CSARTTGGHGYTF. CDR3 coding DNA: TGCAGTGCTAGAACTACAGGGGGCCATGGCTACACCTTC.

The chain employs TRBV9 and TRBJ1-4; D gene unclear. V lost 2 bases to trimming and J lost 2 bases, with 7 bases between them. The germline V gene encodes CDR1 SGDLS and CDR2 YYNGEE. This CDR3 is built from 14 residues. CDR3 DNA: TGTGCCAGCAGCGTCTGGGCGACTAATGAAAAACTGTTTTTT. The encoded protein is CASSVWATNEKLFF.

This clonotype has just a few counts. The chain has TRBV10-2 and TRBJ2-1; D is unclear. This CDR3 has 16 amino acids. Between the trimmed V and J ends, which lost 5 bases and 4 bases, there was a span of 18 bases. The germline gives CDR1 WSHSY, CDR2 SAAADI. CDR3 loop: CASSNLPGKQYNEQFF. The CDR3 nucleotides read TGCGCCAGCAGTAACCTACCGGGCAAACAATACAATGAGCAGTTCTTC.

This clonotype turned up a few times. CDR3 loop: CASSQDSSRSHQPQHF. CDR3 in DNA: TGTGCCAGCAGCCAAGATAGTTCGAGGAGTCATCAGCCCCAGCATTTT. The chain couples TRBV3-1 to TRBJ1-5; no definite D call. The CDR3 is 16 residues long. CDR1 is LGHDT and CDR2 is YNNKEL in the germline V gene (reference sequence). V was pared by 0 bases and J by 5 bases, with 14 bases between. Looking up the rest from reference TRBV3-1 and TRBJ1-5 gives the full variable domain: DTAVSQTPKYLVTQMGNDKSIKCEQNLGHDTMYWYKQDSKKFLKIMFSYNNKELIINETVPNRFSPKSPDKAHLNLHINSLELGDSAVYFCASSQDSSRSHQPQHFGDGTRLSIL.

This clonotype was seen a few times. This chain connects TRBV3-1 to TRBJ2-3; possible D gene TRBD2, 5 bases. This CDR3 is 15 amino acids long. V was cut by 1 base and J by 4 bases, with 12 bases left in between. CDR1 LGHDT and CDR2 YNNKEL come from the germline V gene (reference sequence). The CDR3 here is CASSQGGGISDTQYF. The CDR3 region has the DNA TGTGCCAGCAGCCAAGGAGGAGGTATCTCAGATACGCAGTATTTT.

The chain links TRBV3-1 to TRBJ1-2, with 10 bases aligning to TRBD1. CDR1 is LGHDT and CDR2 is YNNKEL in the germline V gene (reference sequence). V gave up 4 bases and J gave up 4 bases; unmatched junction bases: 3. This CDR3 region has 14 residues. The CDR3: CASSPGTGAYGYTF. DNA of the CDR3: TGTGCCAGCAGCCCCGGGACAGGGGCCTATGGCTACACCTTC.

The V call is TRBV6-2 or TRBV6-3, the J call TRBJ1-1; maybe TRBD1 (5 bases). Germline CDR1 reads MNHEY; CDR2 reads SVGEGT. V lost 3 bases, J lost 1 base, and 27 bases lay in between. This CDR3 has 20 amino acids. CDR3 bases: TGTGCCAGCAGTTATTCGCTCGACGGGACGCTCAAAGCGGGGAACACTGAAGCTTTCTTT. Its protein is CASSYSLDGTLKAGNTEAFF.

This clonotype has ten or more counts. Here the CDR3 DNA reads TGTGCCAGCAGTCCAACCGGGACGGATTACGAGCAGTACTTC. As protein: CASSPTGTDYEQYF. J is TRBJ2-7 and V is TRBV12-3 or TRBV12-4; tentatively, D is TRBD1 or TRBD2 (5 bases each). This CDR3 has 14 amino acids. V lost 5 bases and J 4 bases, leaving 15 bases between the germline ends.

This clonotype appeared a few times. The rearrangement links TRBV28 to TRBJ2-5, with 14 bases identical to TRBD2. This CDR3 comprises 15 residues. V dropped 7 bases and J dropped 4; count of bases not matched to a gene: 5. Per germline, CDR1 MDHEN and CDR2 SYDVKM. The CDR3 nucleotides read TGTGCCAGCAAGGGCGGACTAGCGGGAGGAGAGACCCAGTACTTC. It codes for CASKGGLAGGETQYF.

Only a few counts were recorded for this clonotype. The chain uses TRBV3-1 and TRBJ2-7, with a possible D match to TRBD2 (6 bases). With 4 bases removed from V and 6 bases from J, the gap between germline ends came to 25 bases. CDR1 is LGHDT, CDR2 YNNKEL, per germline (reference sequence). There are 17 residues in the CDR3. CDR3 DNA: TGTGCCAGCAGCCCAGGCGGGGTTGGGGCAAGAGTCAGCGAGCAGTACTTC. It encodes CASSPGGVGARVSEQYF.

This clonotype was seen more than once but under ten times. J is TRBJ2-3 and V is TRBV29-1; D possibly corresponds to TRBD1 (5 bases). Germline CDR1 reads SQVTM; CDR2 reads ANQGSEA. The ends were cut back, 5 bases at V and 2 bases at J, with 8 bases in the middle. The CDR3 spans 12 residues. Written as DNA, the CDR3 is TGCAGCGTTCCGACAGACACAGATACGCAGTATTTT. Translated, it gives CSVPTDTDTQYF.

This clonotype was seen only a few times. The chain employs TRBV6-1 and TRBJ2-4; D gene ambiguous. This CDR3 spans 15 amino acids. V was clipped by 4 bases and J by 0 bases, with 10 bases between them. Germline V gene sequence: CDR1 MNHNS, CDR2 SASEGT. CDR3 amino acids: CASSAASLAKNIQYF. The CDR3 DNA follows: TGTGCCAGCAGTGCAGCGTCCCTAGCCAAAAACATTCAGTACTTC.

This clonotype was counted only a few times. V gene TRBV20-1 combines with J gene TRBJ1-2, with D possibly being TRBD1 (6 bases). V lost 0 bases, J lost 6 bases, and 20 bases lay in between. Looked up from germline, CDR1 is DFQATT and CDR2 is SNEGSKA (reference sequence). CDR3 length: 16 residues. CDR3 coding DNA: TGCAGTGCTAGAGATCCAGGACAGCCCTGGGGAGATGGCTACACCTTC. Its translation: CSARDPGQPWGDGYTF.

The chain uses TRBV2 and TRBJ1-1; no clear D. CDR1 and CDR2 (germline): SNHLY, FYNNEI. CDR3 size: 14 residues. Deletions cut 7 bases from V and 7 bases from J, with 19 bases between. CDR3 amino acids: CASMGIMTPGEAFF. CDR3 coding DNA: TGTGCCAGCATGGGCATTATGACTCCGGGTGAAGCTTTCTTT.

V and J are TRBV5-6 and TRBJ2-7, with TRBD1 identical over 12 bases. Germline CDR1 and CDR2: SGHDT and YYEEEE. CDR3 size: 18 residues. V shed 4 bases, J shed 5 bases, and the junction held 16 bases outside the gene matches. The CDR3 loop is CASSPLGQGALGYDEQYF. For the CDR3, the DNA is TGTGCCAGCAGCCCCTTGGGACAGGGGGCTCTAGGCTACGACGAGCAGTACTTC.